Below are 15 T cell receptor beta chains sequenced from a single sample in a study of cytotoxic CD8 clonotypes in ibrutinib-treated CLL. TCRdb's table, derived via immunoSEQ multiplex PCR, lists solely in-frame clones and lacks some. The table lists 200,000 to 250,000 clones, roughly 79% of them singletons, with roughly an eighth in the top ten. Material: PBMCs, obtained after 12 months of ibrutinib treatment. The receptors derive from a human donor with chronic lymphocytic leukemia.

V usage is TRBV7-8 and J usage is TRBJ1-2; 7 nucleotides align to TRBD1. V was clipped by 4 bases and J by 4 bases; unmatched bases: 0. Germline CDR1 reads SGHVS; CDR2 reads FQNEAQ. CDR3 length: 12 amino acids. The CDR3 DNA sequence: TGTGCCAGCAGCTGGGACAGCTATGGCTACACCTTC. It yields the protein CASSWDSYGYTF.

V usage is TRBV10-3 and J usage is TRBJ2-2; D gene uncertain. With 7 bases removed from V and 4 bases from J, the gap between germline ends came to 13 bases. Germline values: CDR1 ENHRY, CDR2 SYGVKD. CDR3 length equals 14 residues. The CDR3: CAITGLTGTGELFF. DNA for the CDR3: TGTGCCATCACCGGTCTTACCGGCACCGGGGAGCTGTTTTTT.

The V gene is TRBV5-1, the J gene TRBJ2-7, with a possible D match to TRBD1 (6 bases). The CDR3 spans 20 residues. Germline values: CDR1 SGHRS, CDR2 YFSETQ. The V end was cut by 6 bases, the J end by 4 bases, with 35 bases between. This CDR3 reads CASIQPQENREGPPWYEQYF. The CDR3, as DNA: TGCGCCAGCATCCAGCCACAGGAAAACAGGGAAGGGCCCCCTTGGTACGAGCAGTACTTC. Together with reference TRBV5-1 and TRBJ2-7, the CDR3 gives the full variable domain: KAGVTQTPRYLIKTRGQQVTLSCSPISGHRSVSWYQQTPGQGLQFLFEYFSETQRNKGNFPGRFSGRQFSNSRSEMNVSTLELGDSALYLCASIQPQENREGPPWYEQYFGPGTRLTVT.

This clone was seen repeatedly, ten times or more. This chain connects TRBV19 to TRBJ1-1; D is possibly TRBD1 (6 bases). The germline CDR1 and CDR2 sequences are LNHDA and SQIVND (reference sequence). This CDR3 region has 16 residues. The V end lost 8 bases, the J end lost 0 bases, and 19 bases lay between the germline ends. In DNA, the CDR3 is TGTGCCAGTCTTATATCGACAGGAAAAATGAACACTGAAGCTTTCTTT. Its protein product is CASLISTGKMNTEAFF.

The V and J genes are TRBV6-5 and TRBJ2-3; perhaps TRBD1 as D (6 bases). V was trimmed by 6 bases and J by 6 bases, leaving 16 bases between them. Germline V lookup: CDR1 MNHEY, CDR2 SVGAGI. This CDR3 has 14 amino acids. CDR3 sequence reads: CASSPGQHLDTQYF. The CDR3 nucleotides are TGTGCCAGCAGCCCCGGACAGCACTTGGATACGCAGTATTTT.

The rearrangement uses TRBV7-9 and TRBJ1-2, with 7 positions matching TRBD1. Germline V gene sequence: CDR1 SEHNR, CDR2 FQNEAQ (reference sequence). The CDR3 has 16 residues. With V trimmed by 5 bases and J by 4 bases, 13 bases remained unmatched. The CDR3 loop is CASSNTGALPLYGYTF. DNA for the CDR3: TGTGCCAGCAGCAATACAGGGGCCCTTCCCCTCTATGGCTACACCTTC. The entire variable domain, with the rest obtained from reference TRBV7-9 and TRBJ1-2, is as follows: DTGVSQNPRHKITKRGQNVTFRCDPISEHNRLYWYRQTLGQGPEFLTYFQNEAQLEKSRLLSDRFSAERPKGSFSTLEIQRTEQGDSAMYLCASSNTGALPLYGYTFGSGTRLTVV.

The V call is TRBV5-1, the J call TRBJ2-5; D is tentatively TRBD1 or TRBD2 (7 bases each). The CDR3 runs 12 residues. V was cut by 4 bases and J by 13 bases, with 17 bases left in between. Germline-derived CDR1 and CDR2 are SGHRS and YFSETQ. CDR3 nucleotides: TGCGCCAGCAGCCCAGGGGGAGGGCCCGGGTACTTC. It yields the protein CASSPGGGPGYF.

This chain connects TRBV27 to TRBJ1-1; a possible D gene is TRBD1 (6 bases). The germline V gene has CDR1 MNHEY and CDR2 SMNVEV (reference sequence). Trimming removed 0 bases at V and 6 bases at J, with 11 bases between. The CDR3 contains 14 residues. CDR3 in amino acids: CASSLSSGAPEAFF. In nucleotides, the CDR3 is TGTGCCAGCAGTTTATCGTCGGGGGCCCCTGAAGCTTTCTTT.

This chain connects TRBV19 to TRBJ2-5, with D unclear. Germline V CDR1 and CDR2: LNHDA, SQIVND (reference sequence). The CDR3 is 12 residues long. V dropped 8 bases and J dropped 5 bases, with 12 bases sitting between them. The DNA for the CDR3 is TGTGCCAGTCTCGACAATTCGGAGACCCAGTACTTC. It specifies CASLDNSETQYF.

The rearrangement links TRBV4-2 to TRBJ2-7; D gene unclear. Trimming cost V 0 bases and J 2 bases, with 11 bases left between them. In germline, CDR1 is LGHNA, CDR2 YNFKEQ. CDR3 length: 15 residues. The CDR3 sequence is CASSQDPARTYEQYF. CDR3 bases: TGTGCCAGCAGCCAAGATCCGGCGCGGACCTACGAGCAGTACTTC.

The chain couples TRBV10-1 to TRBJ1-1, with a tentative D call TRBD1 (5 bases). Germline CDR1 is WNHNN and CDR2 is SYGVQD (reference sequence). The CDR3 loop spans 13 amino acids. Trimming removed 5 bases at V and 5 bases at J, with 12 bases between. In nucleotides, the CDR3 is TGCGCCAGCAGTACAGGACAAGGGACTGAAGCTTTCTTT. Translating gives CASSTGQGTEAFF.

The V and J genes are TRBV6-1 and TRBJ2-3, with 7 nucleotides matching TRBD1. Looked up from germline, CDR1 is MNHNS and CDR2 is SASEGT. V shed 3 bases and J 4 bases; nucleotides not matched to a gene: 4. The CDR3 loop spans 14 amino acids. In nucleotides, the CDR3 is TGTGCCAGCAGTGACCGAGGGGGCCCAGATACGCAGTATTTT. Its translation is CASSDRGGPDTQYF.

This clone came up a few times. This chain links TRBV6-5 with TRBJ2-7; 8 bases map to TRBD1. The CDR3 has 15 residues. Germline assignment: CDR1 MNHEY and CDR2 SVGAGI. Losses at the gene ends were 7 bases for V and 6 bases for J; bases not matched to a gene: 14. Here the CDR3 reads CASNPSGTGRPEQYF. The CDR3 region has the DNA TGTGCCAGCAACCCCTCCGGGACAGGTCGACCCGAGCAGTACTTC.

The V and J genes are TRBV18 and TRBJ1-1; unclear D gene. The V gene lost 2 bases and the J gene lost 9 bases, with 13 bases spanning the gap. The germline V gene has CDR1 KGHSH and CDR2 LQKENI. This CDR3 has 13 residues. The CDR3 DNA is TGTGCCAGCTCACCATCGGCCGGGGATAAAGCTTTCTTT. As protein: CASSPSAGDKAFF.

The V and J genes are TRBV2 and TRBJ2-5; tentatively, D is TRBD2 (7 bases). V lost 8 bases to trimming and J lost 2 bases, with 12 bases between them. This CDR3 has 13 amino acids. Germline V gene data show CDR1 as SNHLY and CDR2 as FYNNEI. Here the CDR3 reads CASQRGGQETQYF. CDR3 in DNA: TGTGCCAGCCAAAGGGGGGGGCAAGAGACCCAGTACTTC.